A single sample gave rise to the 2 T cell receptor beta chains below, sequenced in a study of patients and donors after allogeneic stem cell transplantation. One entry per CDR3 protein, called by TCRdb with MiXCR from the RT-PCR reads. The data contain some 150,000 distinct CDR3 sequences, about a third of them singletons. Source material: blood, either unsorted or a sorted T cell fraction (not recorded which). Receptors originate from a human donor who was either an allogeneic HSCT recipient or a stem cell or donor lymphocyte infusion donor (not recorded which). It is not recorded whose cells these are; they may come from a transplant donor.

The sample holds a few counts of this clonotype. The rearrangement links TRBV5-1 to TRBJ1-1; 7 bases line up with TRBD1. CDR1 is SGHRS and CDR2 is YFSETQ in the germline V gene. This CDR3 region has 15 residues. The trim removed 0 bases at V and 2 bases at J, leaving 4 bases unmatched. The CDR3 reads CASSLEGALNTEAFF. The CDR3 bases are TGCGCCAGCAGCTTGGAGGGGGCGCTTAACACTGAAGCTTTCTTT.

This chain joins TRBV9 and TRBJ2-1, with 10 nucleotides matching TRBD2. With V trimmed by 4 bases and J by 3 bases, 7 bases remained unmatched. Germline V CDR1 and CDR2: SGDLS, YYNGEE. This CDR3 spans 16 amino acids. Here the CDR3 DNA reads TGTGCCAGCAGCTTACTCGGACTAGCGGACTACAATGAGCAGTTCTTC. Protein sequence: CASSLLGLADYNEQFF.